Each of the 24 T cell receptor beta chains below was sequenced from the same sample in a study of cytomegalovirus exposure and HLA in healthy donors. The study ran its PCR with 60 Vbeta and 13 Jbeta primers. This table comes from immunoSEQ multiplex PCR, and its TCRdb copy is limited to in-frame clones, with some not included. The sample has 150,000 to 200,000 clones, under 80% seen once; the top ten hold 2% to 2.5%. Sequenced input: PBMCs. The receptors here all came from a woman in her 30s in good health and CMV-seropositive.

The rearrangement links TRBV14 to TRBJ2-4; weak D call: TRBD1 (5 bases). The CDR3 spans 14 residues. CDR1 is SGHDN, CDR2 FVKESK, per germline. Trimming stripped 1 base from V and 7 bases from J, with 11 bases between. CDR3 nucleotide sequence: TGTGCCAGCAGCCAAGTGGGGCGGAACAACATTCAGTACTTC. It is translated as CASSQVGRNNIQYF.

This clone was picked up one time. The chain couples TRBV4-1 to TRBJ1-4; possibly TRBD1 for D (6 bases). The CDR3 covers 17 residues. Germline V lookup: CDR1 MGHRA, CDR2 YSYEKL. V lost 0 bases and J lost 4, with 15 bases in between. CDR3 nucleotide sequence: TGCGCCAGCAGCCAAGATCGGGGGGCAGGGGTTAATGAAAAACTGTTTTTT. Translating it yields CASSQDRGAGVNEKLFF.

The V call is TRBV7-6, the J call TRBJ1-4; D unclear. This CDR3 comprises 14 residues. The V gene lost 1 base and the J gene lost 2 bases, with 5 bases spanning the gap. Germline loops: CDR1 SGHVS, CDR2 FNYEAQ. As DNA, the CDR3 is TGTGCCAGCAGCTTAGGGGAGACTAATGAAAAACTGTTTTTT. It translates to CASSLGETNEKLFF.

V is TRBV19 and J is TRBJ2-3, with 7 bases fitting TRBD2. Germline lookup yields CDR1 LNHDA and CDR2 SQIVND (reference sequence). This CDR3 spans 16 amino acids. The ends lost 4 bases at V and 6 bases at J; junction bases unmatched: 13. CDR3 in DNA: TGTGCCAGTAGTACCCCCGGGACTATGGGGCGGGATACGCAGTATTTT. It is translated as CASSTPGTMGRDTQYF.

This clone rates as medium-sized (0.01 to 0.1%). This chain uses TRBV9 with TRBJ1-4; 7 nucleotides line up with TRBD1. Germline lookup yields CDR1 SGDLS and CDR2 YYNGEE. Trimming took 3 bases from V and 0 from J; bases not matched to a gene: 11. The CDR3 is made up of 18 amino acids. The CDR3 DNA sequence: TGTGCCAGCAGCGGGGACCCGGGACAGCGATCAACTAATGAAAAACTGTTTTTT. This sequence encodes CASSGDPGQRSTNEKLFF.

The V and J genes are TRBV10-1 and TRBJ2-7; 7 bases are shared with TRBD1. V gave up 6 bases and J gave up 4 bases; unmatched junction bases: 6. CDR3 length: 13 amino acids. The germline V gene encodes CDR1 WNHNN and CDR2 SYGVQD (reference sequence). This chain's CDR3 is CASRRGQRYEQYF. The CDR3 DNA reads as TGCGCCAGCAGAAGGGGACAGAGATACGAGCAGTACTTC.

The chain links TRBV7-2 to TRBJ2-4; no firm D call. Trimming took 5 bases from V and 4 from J, leaving 3 bases between them. CDR3 size: 11 residues. The germline V gene has CDR1 SGHTA and CDR2 FQGNSA. The CDR3 nucleotides are TGTGCCAGCAGCCAGAAAAACATTCAGTACTTC. It codes for CASSQKNIQYF.

This rearrangement joins TRBV14 to TRBJ1-6; tentatively, D is TRBD1 (6 bases). Germline CDR1 reads SGHDN; CDR2 reads FVKESK. V dropped 1 base and J dropped 5 bases, with 21 bases sitting between them. The CDR3 is 19 amino acids. CDR3 sequence (DNA): TGTGCCAGCAGCCAAGTATTTGGGGGCGCGAGGGGAGATAATTCACCCCTCCACTTT. Translation gives CASSQVFGGARGDNSPLHF.

About this clone itself: Other DNA sequences from this sample encode an identical CDR3 as well. This sequence joins TRBV5-4 and TRBJ2-1, with 10 bases aligning to TRBD1. There are 16 residues in the CDR3. The trim removed 3 bases at V and 3 bases at J, leaving 6 bases unmatched. Germline V gene data show CDR1 as SGHNT and CDR2 as YYREEE (reference sequence). This CDR3 is CASSSPGQGDYNEQFF. DNA for the CDR3: TGTGCCAGCAGCTCCCCCGGACAGGGGGACTACAATGAGCAGTTCTTC.

The chain uses TRBV11-1 and TRBJ2-5, with D perhaps TRBD2 (6 bases). CDR3 length: 16 amino acids. V dropped 5 bases and J dropped 1 base, with 17 bases sitting between them. Germline lookup yields CDR1 SGHAT and CDR2 FQDESV (reference sequence). CDR3 coding DNA: TGTGCCAGCAGCCCCTCCGGGGGTGGCATCCAAGAGACCCAGTACTTC. Translation gives CASSPSGGGIQETQYF. Complete variable domain (other parts from reference TRBV11-1 and TRBJ2-5): EAEVAQSPRYKITEKSQAVAFWCDPISGHATLYWYRQILGQGPELLVQFQDESVVDDSQLPKDRFSAERLKGVDSTLKIQPAELGDSAMYLCASSPSGGGIQETQYFGPGTRLLVL.

V is TRBV4-1 and J is TRBJ2-7; a possible D gene is TRBD2 (6 bases). V lost 1 base, J lost 0 bases, and 10 bases lay in between. Germline V gives CDR1 MGHRA, CDR2 YSYEKL. The CDR3 runs 15 residues. Here the CDR3 reads CASSQGRGSSYEQYF. CDR3 nucleotide sequence: TGCGCCAGCAGCCAAGGGCGGGGAAGCTCCTACGAGCAGTACTTC.

This clone was counted only a few times. The V call is TRBV7-2, the J call TRBJ2-3; D is possibly TRBD2 (5 bases). V gave up 3 bases and J gave up 5 bases, with 18 bases separating them. The V gene's germline CDR1 is SGHTA and CDR2 FQGNSA. CDR3 length equals 16 residues. Written as DNA, the CDR3 is TGTGCCAGCAGCTTTTCCTCGGCGGGTCCAAAAGATACGCAGTATTTT. Amino acids: CASSFSSAGPKDTQYF.

The chain uses TRBV6-1 and TRBJ2-5; the match to TRBD2 covers 8 bases. The trim removed 8 bases at V and 5 bases at J, leaving 4 bases unmatched. This CDR3 has 12 residues. Germline lookup yields CDR1 MNHNS and CDR2 SASEGT. The DNA for the CDR3 is TGTGCCAGCCGCGGGGGGCGGGAGACCCAGTACTTC. The encoded protein is CASRGGRETQYF.

V is TRBV5-1 and J is TRBJ2-7, with D possibly matching TRBD1 (6 bases). V lost 1 base to trimming and J lost 5 bases, with 16 bases between them. This CDR3 region has 15 residues. CDR1 SGHRS and CDR2 YFSETQ come from the germline V gene. For the CDR3, the DNA is TGCGCCAGCAGCTTGCTGGGTCCACAGGGTCACGAGCAGTACTTC. Its protein product is CASSLLGPQGHEQYF.

The V gene is TRBV19, the J gene TRBJ1-5; unclear D gene. This CDR3 comprises 14 residues. V lost 5 bases and J 3 bases, leaving 11 bases between the germline ends. Germline loops: CDR1 LNHDA, CDR2 SQIVND (reference sequence). CDR3 sequence: CASSSPGYNQPQHF. DNA of the CDR3: TGTGCCAGTAGTTCGCCAGGTTACAATCAGCCCCAGCATTTT.

The J gene is TRBJ1-4, the V gene TRBV19; weak D call: TRBD1 (5 bases). V was pared by 3 bases and J by 0 bases, with 14 bases between. The CDR3 runs 17 residues. The germline gives CDR1 LNHDA, CDR2 SQIVND (reference sequence). The CDR3 loop reads CASSMEGRAATNEKLFF. In nucleotides, the CDR3 is TGTGCCAGTAGTATGGAAGGCAGGGCAGCAACTAATGAAAAACTGTTTTTT.

This clone came up once. The J gene is TRBJ1-4, the V gene TRBV4-1; D is unclear. CDR3 length: 14 residues. CDR1 and CDR2 (germline): MGHRA, YSYEKL. The V end was cut by 1 base, the J end by 3 bases, with 6 bases between. The CDR3 bases are TGCGCCAGCAGCCAAGGGAGGGCTAATGAAAAACTGTTTTTT. Its translation: CASSQGRANEKLFF.

The rearrangement joins TRBV7-2 to TRBJ1-5, with D unresolved. The CDR3 extends over 15 amino acids. Trimming left V 5 bases short and J 1 base short, with 12 bases between. The germline V gene has CDR1 SGHTA and CDR2 FQGNSA. In DNA, the CDR3 is TGTGCCAGCAGCGCCGTCTCGGGGAGCAATCAGCCCCAGCATTTT. Encoded protein: CASSAVSGSNQPQHF.

The V call is TRBV11-3, the J call TRBJ2-1; no reliable D call. V was clipped by 7 bases and J by 7 bases, with 23 bases between them. The V gene's germline CDR1 is SGHNT and CDR2 YENEEA. This CDR3 spans 16 amino acids. CDR3: CASNGSRIGPPNEQFF. CDR3 in DNA: TGTGCCAGCAACGGTTCTAGGATCGGTCCCCCAAATGAGCAGTTCTTC. The full variable domain, with the rest looked up from reference TRBV11-3 and TRBJ2-1, is EAGVVQSPRYKIIEKKQPVAFWCNPISGHNTLYWYLQNLGQGPELLIRYENEEAVDDSQLPKDRFSAERLKGVDSTLKIQPAELGDSAVYLCASNGSRIGPPNEQFFGPGTRLTVL.

V is TRBV5-1 and J is TRBJ2-5, with 11 bases identical to TRBD2. The CDR3 loop spans 16 amino acids. Germline lookup yields CDR1 SGHRS and CDR2 YFSETQ. After removal of 2 bases from V and 1 base from J, the junction contained 4 bases not matched to a gene. CDR3 sequence (DNA): TGCGCCAGCAGCTTCTATCTAGCGGGGGGCCAAGAGACCCAGTACTTC. As protein: CASSFYLAGGQETQYF.

The V call is TRBV11-3, the J call TRBJ2-3; maybe TRBD1 (7 bases). The CDR3 covers 15 residues. The ends were cut back, 4 bases at V and 0 bases at J, with 11 bases in the middle. Germline V CDR1 and CDR2: SGHNT, YENEEA. In DNA form, the CDR3 reads TGTGCCAGCAGCTGGGGGGACAGAAGCACAGATACGCAGTATTTT. It specifies CASSWGDRSTDTQYF.

The chain is built from TRBV10-3 and TRBJ2-3, with a tentative D call TRBD1 (6 bases). CDR1 is ENHRY, CDR2 SYGVKD, per germline. This CDR3 has 15 amino acids. V was shortened by 4 bases and J by 1 base, with 12 bases between the two germline ends. The CDR3 DNA is TGTGCCATCAGTGCCAAGGCAGGGGGCACAGATACGCAGTATTTT. Protein sequence: CAISAKAGGTDTQYF.

The chain uses TRBV7-2 and TRBJ2-5; 8 positions match TRBD1. This CDR3 is built from 16 residues. Per the germline V gene, CDR1 is SGHTA and CDR2 is FQGNSA. V lost 1 base and J lost 4; bases outside the gene matches: 8. The CDR3 coding sequence is TGTGCCAGCAGCTTAGTCCCTGCAGGGGGCCGAGAGACCCAGTACTTC. Amino acids: CASSLVPAGGRETQYF.

V usage is TRBV13 and J usage is TRBJ2-6, with 9 positions matching TRBD2. V trimming: 2 bases; J trimming: 2 bases; junction bases outside the gene matches: 7. Germline V gene sequence: CDR1 PRHDT, CDR2 FYEKMQ (reference sequence). This CDR3 is 18 amino acids long. The CDR3, as DNA: TGTGCCAGCAGCTTACGTAGCGGGGGTTTGCCTGGGGCCAACGTCCTGACTTTC. It encodes CASSLRSGGLPGANVLTF. Variable domain in full (rest from reference TRBV13 and TRBJ2-6): AAGVIQSPRHLIKEKRETATLKCYPIPRHDTVYWYQQGPGQDPQFLISFYEKMQSDKGSIPDRFSAQQFSDYHSELNMSSLELGDSALYFCASSLRSGGLPGANVLTFGAGSRLTVL.